The 21 T cell receptor beta chains below all came from one sample that was sequenced in a study of cytomegalovirus exposure and HLA in healthy donors. TCRdb's copy holds only in-frame clones and misses some; the assay was immunoSEQ multiplex PCR. The data show roughly 50,000 clones, 75% to 95% seen once. Sequenced input: PBMCs. These receptors were collected from a man in his late teens or twenties in good health and CMV-seronegative.

The chain uses TRBV4-1 and TRBJ1-5; a possible D gene is TRBD1 (6 bases). CDR3 size: 15 residues. Trimming took off 4 bases at V and 4 bases at J, with 14 bases between the two ends. Germline V gives CDR1 MGHRA, CDR2 YSYEKL. CDR3 protein: CASSPTGTHNQPQHF. The CDR3 DNA reads as TGCGCCAGCAGCCCCACCGGGACACATAATCAGCCCCAGCATTTT.

This clone was observed a single time. The chain recombines TRBV6-1 with TRBJ2-5; 11 nucleotides match TRBD1. Germline V gene sequence: CDR1 MNHNS, CDR2 SASEGT. V was clipped by 10 bases and J by 5 bases; unmatched bases: 12. The CDR3 has 15 residues. This CDR3 is CATGWTGGIQETQYF. The CDR3, as DNA: TGTGCCACCGGGTGGACAGGGGGCATTCAGGAGACCCAGTACTTC.

This chain joins TRBV2 and TRBJ1-2, with 9 bases identical to TRBD1. The CDR3 runs to 16 residues. Germline V gene data show CDR1 as SNHLY and CDR2 as FYNNEI. With V trimmed by 2 bases and J by 7 bases, 11 bases remained unmatched. CDR3 nucleotides: TGTGCCAGCAGTGAACTCGGGACAGGGAGGGACGGTGGCTACACCTTC. This sequence encodes CASSELGTGRDGGYTF.

This rearrangement joins TRBV15 to TRBJ1-5; D unresolved. CDR1 and CDR2 (germline): LNHNV, YYDKDF (reference sequence). The CDR3 runs to 12 residues. V gave up 0 bases and J gave up 5 bases, with 2 bases separating them. CDR3 nucleotide sequence: TGTGCCACCAGCAGAGACGATCAGCCCCAGCATTTT. Amino acid sequence: CATSRDDQPQHF.

The CDR3 DNA reads as TGTGCCAGCAGCGGAGCGGGAGCGCCCAGGATCGAAGAGACCCAGTACTTC. It is translated as CASSGAGAPRIEETQYF. J is TRBJ2-5 and V is TRBV6-4; TRBD2 matches 8 bases. Germline V gene sequence: CDR1 MRHNA, CDR2 SNTAGT. The CDR3 extends over 17 amino acids. V gave up 6 bases and J gave up 3 bases; unmatched junction bases: 15.

This chain joins TRBV7-6 and TRBJ1-1; 9 positions agree with TRBD1. The CDR3 has 14 residues. V was clipped by 5 bases and J by 5 bases; unmatched bases: 6. Germline V gives CDR1 SGHVS, CDR2 FNYEAQ. CDR3 coding DNA: TGTGCCAGCAGCCGGGACAGGGCAGGGACTGAAGCTTTCTTT. This codes for CASSRDRAGTEAFF.

The CDR3 is CASSPGQAQPQHF. CDR3 coding DNA: TGTGCCAGCAGTCCGGGACAGGCACAGCCCCAGCATTTT. The chain has TRBV6-1 and TRBJ1-5, with 8 bases lining up with TRBD1. With V trimmed by 5 bases and J by 7 bases, 4 bases remained unmatched. The germline CDR1 and CDR2 sequences are MNHNS and SASEGT. The CDR3 runs to 13 residues.

The V and J genes are TRBV28 and TRBJ2-7; the match to TRBD1 covers 8 bases. CDR1 is MDHEN and CDR2 is SYDVKM in the germline V gene. The CDR3 consists of 15 residues. The V segment lost 6 bases and the J segment 6 bases; nucleotides outside the gene matches: 13. The CDR3, as DNA: TGTGCCAGCAGCCGGACGGACAGGGCTCGGATCGAGCAGTACTTC. Its translation: CASSRTDRARIEQYF.

Worth noting for this clone: One junction end does not reproduce the germline sequence, and a read error may be involved. The chain couples TRBV7-2 to TRBJ2-3; 10 positions match TRBD2. Per the germline V gene, CDR1 is SGHTA and CDR2 is FQGNSA. CDR3 size: 14 residues. The CDR3 bases are TGTGCCAGCAGCCTAGCGGGAGAGGTGTATACGCAGTATTTT. Protein: CASSLAGEVYTQYF. The full variable domain, completed using reference TRBV7-2 and TRBJ2-3, is GAGVSQSPSNKVTEKGKDVELRCDPISGHTALYWYRQSLGQGLEFLIYFQGNSAPDKSGLPSDRFSAERTGGSVSTLTIQRTQQEDSAVYLCASSLAGEVYTQYFGPGTRLTVL.

This rearrangement joins TRBV6-1 to TRBJ2-1; tentative D call: TRBD1 (5 bases). CDR3 size: 16 residues. Germline V gives CDR1 MNHNS, CDR2 SASEGT. V was shortened by 1 base and J by 7 bases, with 17 bases between the two germline ends. CDR3 nucleotide sequence: TGTGCCAGCAGTGAAGTAGTCAGGCAGGGAAAGAATGAGCAGTTCTTC. Translation: CASSEVVRQGKNEQFF.

The chain is built from TRBV6-1 and TRBJ1-1; D is ambiguous. The V end was cut by 6 bases, the J end by 1 base, with 9 bases between. CDR3 length: 13 residues. Germline CDR1 is MNHNS and CDR2 is SASEGT. This CDR3 is CASSFGRNTEAFF. The DNA for the CDR3 is TGTGCCAGCAGCTTTGGCAGGAACACTGAAGCTTTCTTT.

The chain links TRBV7-6 to TRBJ2-3; tentatively, D is TRBD2 (5 bases). The V and J ends lost 3 bases and 1 base respectively, with 11 bases between them. Germline CDR1 and CDR2: SGHVS and FNYEAQ. The CDR3 loop spans 15 amino acids. The CDR3 DNA follows: TGTGCCAGCAGCTTGTCCGGGGTGGGCACAGATACGCAGTATTTT. Its protein product is CASSLSGVGTDTQYF.

This CDR3 is CASSESARLYGYTF. CDR3 DNA sequence: TGCGCCAGCAGTGAGTCGGCCAGGCTCTATGGCTACACCTTC. The rearrangement joins TRBV10-2 to TRBJ1-2; D is ambiguous. Trimming took off 0 bases at V and 4 bases at J, with 9 bases between the two ends. The germline V gene encodes CDR1 WSHSY and CDR2 SAAADI. The CDR3 extends over 14 amino acids.

V is TRBV5-1 and J is TRBJ2-5, with TRBD1 identical over 8 bases. Trimming cost V 0 bases and J 2 bases; bases outside gene matches: 3. The germline V gene has CDR1 SGHRS and CDR2 YFSETQ. This CDR3 is 15 amino acids long. CDR3: CASSLGGTGQETQYF. As DNA, the CDR3 is TGCGCCAGCAGCTTGGGGGGGACAGGACAAGAGACCCAGTACTTC.

V and J are TRBV15 and TRBJ2-1; 13 bases are shared with TRBD2. The CDR3 runs to 18 residues. Trimming took 0 bases from V and 1 from J; bases not matched to a gene: 3. Germline assignment: CDR1 LNHNV and CDR2 YYDKDF (reference sequence). CDR3 residues: CATSRDGTSGKSYNEQFF. The CDR3 region has the DNA TGTGCCACCAGCAGAGATGGGACTAGCGGGAAGTCCTACAATGAGCAGTTCTTC.

The count of this clone is one. CDR3 sequence (DNA): TGTGCCAGCAGCTTACGTGCCGGGGAGCTGTTTTTT. Translating gives CASSLRAGELFF. The chain joins TRBV11-3 to TRBJ2-2; D not resolved. Trimming removed 2 bases from V and 6 bases from J, with 4 bases in between. Germline V lookup: CDR1 SGHNT, CDR2 YENEEA. The CDR3 has 12 amino acids.

This chain connects TRBV7-9 to TRBJ2-7; 9 bases fit TRBD2. Trimming cost V 0 bases and J 1 base; bases outside gene matches: 4. This CDR3 comprises 16 residues. The germline gives CDR1 SEHNR, CDR2 FQNEAQ (reference sequence). The CDR3 protein is CASSLARLAGSYEQYF. DNA for the CDR3: TGTGCCAGCAGCTTAGCGCGCCTAGCGGGATCCTACGAGCAGTACTTC.

The chain links TRBV7-3 to TRBJ2-1, with 8 bases fitting TRBD1. V lost 0 bases and J lost 5; bases outside the gene matches: 6. The CDR3 spans 16 residues. Germline V gene lookup returns CDR1 SGHTA and CDR2 FQGTGA. The CDR3 DNA reads TGTGCCAGCAGCTTAACGGGCGGGACAGGCCACAATGAGCAGTTCTTC. Amino acids: CASSLTGGTGHNEQFF.

The V and J genes are TRBV7-9 and TRBJ2-1, with 10 positions matching TRBD1. The CDR3 extends over 19 amino acids. Germline loops: CDR1 SEHNR, CDR2 FQNEAQ (reference sequence). After removal of 4 bases from V and 0 bases from J, the junction contained 12 bases not matched to a gene. CDR3 nucleotides: TGTGCCAGCAGCTCAAAAACGGGACAGGGGCCTAGCTCCTACAATGAGCAGTTCTTC. It codes for CASSSKTGQGPSSYNEQFF.

The CDR3 DNA reads TGTGCCAGCAGCCCAGGACTAGCGGGAGTGGTCACCGGGGAGCTGTTTTTT. Protein: CASSPGLAGVVTGELFF. This chain connects TRBV13 to TRBJ2-2, with 13 bases lining up with TRBD2. CDR1 is PRHDT, CDR2 FYEKMQ, per germline (reference sequence). The V and J ends lost 5 bases and 4 bases, in that order; junction bases with no gene match: 7. The CDR3 is 17 amino acids.

The chain employs TRBV5-6 and TRBJ2-7, with D possibly being TRBD2 (5 bases). The germline gives CDR1 SGHDT, CDR2 YYEEEE. This CDR3 region has 14 residues. The ends were cut back, 4 bases at V and 1 base at J, with 12 bases in the middle. Here the CDR3 reads CASSQLGVSYEQYF. The CDR3 bases are TGTGCCAGCAGCCAGTTGGGAGTTTCCTACGAGCAGTACTTC.